This TCR beta chain was identified in a study of blood T cell repertoires in COVID-19. Study at large: Both acute and convalescent COVID-19 samples were obtained from the United States, Italy and Spain.

As processed by the authors: Nucleated cell number was recorded as an estimate derived from reference gene primer amplification. Here immunoSEQ multiplex PCR was the method, and the copy in TCRdb shows in-frame clones only, minus some. For V, J and clone size, that table is used; D and trimming come from the DNA. The table records more than 85,000 clones, about four fifths of them present only once. With V trimmed by 6 bases and J by 0 bases, 13 bases remained unmatched. This CDR3 has 17 residues. From germline, CDR1 is LNHDA and CDR2 SQIVND (reference sequence). The receptor was derived from a woman aged 55-70 years with acute or convalescent COVID-19. Specimen: peripheral blood. The genes are TRBV19 and TRBJ1-1, with 7 bases aligning to TRBD1. CDR3 loop: CASSMTGYLNMNTEAFF. In nucleotides, the CDR3 is TGTGCCAGTAGCATGACAGGGTACCTTAATATGAACACTGAAGCTTTCTTT.